These 21 T cell receptor beta chains were sequenced from one sample in a study of T cells in narcolepsy. The data were produced by immunoSEQ multiplex PCR, yet TCRdb's version contains in-frame clones alone and is incomplete. Here the sample spans roughly 27,000 clones, around nine tenths being singletons. Sequenced material: CD45RA- memory CD4+ T cells from PBMCs. These receptors were obtained from a human donor with narcolepsy.

This clone has just one count. The gene calls are TRBV29-1 and TRBJ2-5; 12 bases agree with TRBD2. Losses at the gene ends were 5 bases for V and 7 bases for J; bases not matched to a gene: 11. The germline CDR1 and CDR2 sequences are SQVTM and ANQGSEA. The CDR3 is 15 residues long. The CDR3 DNA is TGCAGCGTTCGACTAGCGGGGGATGTTAAGGGGACCCAGTACTTC. The encoded protein is CSVRLAGDVKGTQYF.

Comments on this clone: At one end the junction does not follow the germline gene, possibly because of a read error. V and J are TRBV11-2 and TRBJ1-1; D not certain. CDR3 length: 12 residues. In germline, CDR1 is SGHAT, CDR2 FQNNGV. The CDR3 reads CANSREEVEAFF. CDR3 DNA sequence: TGTGCCAACAGCCGGGAGGAAGTTGAAGCTTTCTTT.

The rearrangement uses TRBV6-5 and TRBJ1-1; D possibly corresponds to TRBD1 (5 bases). This CDR3 is 15 amino acids long. The germline V gene encodes CDR1 MNHEY and CDR2 SVGAGI. Trimming took 6 bases from V and 2 from J, leaving 16 bases between them. CDR3 in amino acids: CASRGQTVFNTEAFF. The CDR3 DNA reads as TGTGCCAGCAGAGGACAAACGGTCTTCAACACTGAAGCTTTCTTT.

The rearrangement links TRBV10-2 to TRBJ2-7; no firm D call. This CDR3 has 9 amino acids. Per the germline V gene, CDR1 is WSHSY and CDR2 is SAAADI. Trimming removed 11 bases at V and 2 bases at J, with 4 bases between. CDR3 loop: CALPYEQYV. Written as DNA, the CDR3 is TGCGCCCTCCCCTACGAGCAGTACGTC.

The chain has TRBV7-2 and TRBJ2-1, with D possibly matching TRBD1 (5 bases). V dropped 5 bases and J dropped 2 bases, with 10 bases sitting between them. Germline V gives CDR1 SGHTA, CDR2 FQGNSA. The length of the CDR3 is 14 residues. The CDR3 nucleotides are TGTGCCAGCAGCCTAACGACAGCCTACAATGAGCAGTTCTTC. Translating it yields CASSLTTAYNEQFF.

V is TRBV11-2 and J is TRBJ1-1; D is uncertain. The CDR3 spans 11 residues. Per germline, CDR1 SGHAT and CDR2 FQNNGV. Trimming removed 1 base at V and 8 bases at J, with 5 bases between. CDR3 sequence (DNA): TGTGCCAGCAGCTTAGTGCAGGAAGCTTTCTTT. Its translation is CASSLVQEAFF.

V gene TRBV5-5 combines with J gene TRBJ1-6; tentative D call: TRBD1 (5 bases). Trimming took off 4 bases at V and 6 bases at J, with 14 bases between the two ends. Germline V CDR1 and CDR2: SGHKS, YYEKEE (reference sequence). This CDR3 is built from 15 residues. In nucleotides, the CDR3 is TGTGCCAGCAGCCCGGAGGGGATAAGTAATTCACCCCTCCACTTT. Residues: CASSPEGISNSPLHF. The complete variable domain, with remaining parts taken from reference TRBV5-5 and TRBJ1-6, reads DAGVTQSPTHLIKTRGQQVTLRCSPISGHKSVSWYQQVLGQGPQFIFQYYEKEERGRGNFPDRFSARQFPNYSSELNVNALLLGDSALYLCASSPEGISNSPLHFGNGTRLTVT.

The chain links TRBV4-2 to TRBJ1-3; D gene unclear. The CDR3 length is 12 residues. Trimming took off 4 bases at V and 4 bases at J, with 5 bases between the two ends. Germline CDR1 reads LGHNA; CDR2 reads YNFKEQ. The CDR3 reads CASSRAGNTIYF. CDR3 sequence (DNA): TGTGCCAGCAGCCGAGCAGGAAACACCATATATTTT.

The CDR3 protein is CASSRKGGRFYNEQFF. The CDR3 nucleotides are TGTGCCAGCAGCCGGAAGGGTGGGAGATTCTACAATGAGCAGTTCTTC. V usage is TRBV5-6 and J usage is TRBJ2-1; tentatively, D is TRBD2 (5 bases). From germline, CDR1 is SGHDT and CDR2 YYEEEE. The CDR3 loop spans 16 amino acids. Trimming pared 4 bases from V and 3 bases from J, leaving 17 bases between.

The chain carries TRBV6-1 and TRBJ1-2; D ambiguous. V was trimmed by 1 base and J by 8 bases, leaving 14 bases between them. The V gene's germline CDR1 is MNHNS and CDR2 SASEGT. This CDR3 region has 14 residues. The CDR3 reads CASSEVVAPGGYTF. Here the CDR3 DNA reads TGTGCCAGCAGTGAAGTAGTCGCCCCGGGGGGCTACACCTTC.

The J gene is TRBJ2-2, the V gene TRBV5-1, with D hard to call. V dropped 3 bases and J dropped 2 bases, with 8 bases sitting between them. The germline V gene encodes CDR1 SGHRS and CDR2 YFSETQ. CDR3 length equals 14 residues. In nucleotides, the CDR3 is TGCGCCAGCAGCTGGAATAGTAACACCGGGGAGCTGTTTTTT. Residues: CASSWNSNTGELFF. Full variable domain (outside the CDR3, taken from reference TRBV5-1 and TRBJ2-2): KAGVTQTPRYLIKTRGQQVTLSCSPISGHRSVSWYQQTPGQGLQFLFEYFSETQRNKGNFPGRFSGRQFSNSRSEMNVSTLELGDSALYLCASSWNSNTGELFFGEGSRLTVL.

The V call is TRBV7-2, the J call TRBJ2-3; no reliable D call. The CDR3 has 15 residues. Germline V CDR1 and CDR2: SGHTA, FQGNSA. Trimming removed 3 bases at V and 0 bases at J, with 10 bases between. CDR3 sequence (DNA): TGTGCCAGCAGCTTGAGTTATGCTAGCACAGATACGCAGTATTTT. It yields the protein CASSLSYASTDTQYF.

The chain employs TRBV28 and TRBJ2-5, with 7 bases lining up with TRBD1. The germline V gene has CDR1 MDHEN and CDR2 SYDVKM. This CDR3 comprises 16 residues. V lost 6 bases and J lost 7; bases outside the gene matches: 17. The CDR3 loop reads CASRSTGEGSSGTQYF. Here the CDR3 DNA reads TGTGCCAGCAGGTCCACAGGGGAAGGATCATCCGGGACCCAGTACTTC. Full variable domain (rest looked up from reference TRBV28 and TRBJ2-5): DVKVTQSSRYLVKRTGEKVFLECVQDMDHENMFWYRQDPGLGLRLIYFSYDVKMKEKGDIPEGYSVSREKKERFSLILESASTNQTSMYLCASRSTGEGSSGTQYFGPGTRLLVL.

V and J are TRBV7-2 and TRBJ2-3; 8 bases are shared with TRBD2. The CDR3 has 17 residues. The germline gives CDR1 SGHTA, CDR2 FQGNSA. V lost 1 base, J lost 1 base, and 7 bases stayed unmatched. In DNA form, the CDR3 reads TGTGCCAGCAGCTTAGTTGGCGGGGGGTCTGGCACAGATACGCAGTATTTT. It codes for CASSLVGGGSGTDTQYF.

The chain links TRBV4-1 to TRBJ2-1; 9 bases agree with TRBD1. V was clipped by 0 bases and J by 5 bases; unmatched bases: 20. CDR1 and CDR2 from the germline V gene are MGHRA and YSYEKL. The length of the CDR3 is 21 residues. CDR3 sequence: CASSQEGRPGTGSGGNNEQFF. CDR3 sequence (DNA): TGCGCCAGCAGCCAAGAAGGGCGTCCCGGGACAGGGTCGGGAGGCAACAATGAGCAGTTCTTC.

This clone was counted between two and nine times. The V call is TRBV20-1, the J call TRBJ1-1; tentative D call: TRBD1 (5 bases). Germline V gene data show CDR1 as DFQATT and CDR2 as SNEGSKA (reference sequence). V shed 3 bases and J shed 6 bases, with 8 bases lying between them. The CDR3 covers 11 residues. The CDR3 nucleotides read TGCAGTGCTAGGGGAGGGGCTGAAGCTTTCTTT. Amino acid sequence: CSARGGAEAFF.

This clone was observed a handful of times. V is TRBV2 and J is TRBJ2-1; perhaps TRBD2 as D (5 bases). V lost 3 bases and J 9 bases, leaving 15 bases between the germline ends. Germline loops: CDR1 SNHLY, CDR2 FYNNEI. CDR3 size: 14 residues. CDR3 DNA: TGTGCCAGCAGTGAGATTTCGGGGTTGAGTGAGCAGTTCTTC. This sequence encodes CASSEISGLSEQFF.

The J gene is TRBJ2-7, the V gene TRBV28; 7 bases align to TRBD1. J was trimmed by 5 bases and V by 3 bases; bases with no gene match: 10. The CDR3 has 15 residues. CDR1 is MDHEN and CDR2 is SYDVKM in the germline V gene. DNA for the CDR3: TGTGCCAGCAGTTTCAACGGACAGGCGTACCACGAGCAGTACTTC. It codes for CASSFNGQAYHEQYF.

The rearrangement uses TRBV7-6 and TRBJ2-2; possibly TRBD1 for D (5 bases). V was trimmed by 3 bases and J by 2 bases, leaving 10 bases between them. Looked up from germline, CDR1 is SGHVS and CDR2 is FNYEAQ. The CDR3 length is 15 residues. The CDR3 sequence is CASSLWQGNTGELFF. The CDR3 bases are TGTGCCAGCAGCTTGTGGCAGGGAAACACCGGGGAGCTGTTTTTT. Using reference TRBV7-6 and TRBJ2-2 for the parts outside the CDR3, the full variable domain is GAGVSQSPRYKVTKRGQDVALRCDPISGHVSLYWYRQALGQGPEFLTYFNYEAQQDKSGLPNDRFSAERPEGSISTLTIQRTEQRDSAMYRCASSLWQGNTGELFFGEGSRLTVL.

The chain employs TRBV2 and TRBJ1-2; 9 bases align to TRBD1. The V and J ends lost 7 bases and 7 bases, in that order; junction bases with no gene match: 10. Looked up from germline, CDR1 is SNHLY and CDR2 is FYNNEI. The CDR3 covers 14 residues. CDR3 loop: CASNLRDRESGYTF. CDR3 nucleotides: TGTGCCAGCAATCTGCGGGACAGGGAGTCTGGCTACACCTTC. The entire variable domain, with the rest obtained from reference TRBV2 and TRBJ1-2, is as follows: EPEVTQTPSHQVTQMGQEVILRCVPISNHLYFYWYRQILGQKVEFLVSFYNNEISEKSEIFDDQFSVERPDGSNFTLKIRSTKLEDSAMYFCASNLRDRESGYTFGSGTRLTVV.

This chain connects TRBV5-6 to TRBJ2-5; no definite D call. The ends were cut back, 7 bases at V and 2 bases at J, with 15 bases in the middle. The CDR3 length is 14 residues. Looked up from germline, CDR1 is SGHDT and CDR2 is YYEEEE. This chain's CDR3 is CASQFSRLQETQYF. In DNA, the CDR3 is TGTGCCAGCCAATTTTCAAGGCTACAAGAGACCCAGTACTTC.